This T cell receptor beta chain appears in the sequencing data of a study of vaccination and CD4 T cells after COVID-19. Across the whole study: Nasal swab PCR showed SARS-CoV-2 in convalescent patients, roughly nine with mild and one with severe disease.

This CDR3 is built from 16 residues. After removal of 3 bases from V and 7 bases from J, the junction contained 12 bases not matched to a gene. The germline V gene has CDR1 KGHSH and CDR2 LQKENI. In the case of this clonotype: Its antigen is as yet unknown.

Treatment specified: roughly 11-day PBMC culture with coronavirus spike peptide pools or control peptides (ViraFEST assay). Cultured CD4+ T cell DNA was sequenced using the Oncomine TCR Beta short-read assay. TCRdb fed the PCR reads into MiXCR, producing one record per CDR3 protein. The repertoire includes 6,400 or so distinct CDR3 sequences, over 20% of them detected once, and around 27% sits in the top ten. The sequencing here drew on CD4+ T cells from blood, cultured in vitro, taken after SARS-CoV-2 vaccination. This sequence joins TRBV18 and TRBJ1-5; 7 nucleotides line up with TRBD1. The TCR sequence derives from a human donor who had recovered from COVID-19. The CDR3 region has the DNA TGTGCCAGCTCACCCAAGGCAGGGGGGGTCGGACAGCCCCAGCATTTT. Translation gives CASSPKAGGVGQPQHF.